This T cell receptor beta chain was retrieved from a study of T cells in Graves' hyperthyroidism and ophthalmopathy. Amplified TCR beta CDR3 regions derived from RNA transcripts. HTBI primers were used for first-round RT-PCR of the TCR CDR3. TCRdb reprocessed the multiplex PCR reads via MiXCR and lists one record per CDR3 protein. The sample records a few hundred thousand distinct CDR3 sequences, roughly 13% being singletons. Patients aged 18 to 65 had newly diagnosed hyperthyroidism of under 2 months' duration. CDR3 length: 15 residues. Per germline, CDR1 SEHNR and CDR2 FQNEAQ (reference sequence). Trimming took off 6 bases at V and 2 bases at J, with 16 bases between the two ends.

V and J are TRBV7-9 and TRBJ1-1, with D possibly being TRBD1 (5 bases). Input material: blood. This clonotype originated in a woman aged 18-29 years with Graves' hyperthyroidism. This chain's CDR3 is CASRSAGLKNTEAFF. The CDR3 bases are TGTGCCAGCAGGTCTGCGGGACTCAAAAACACTGAAGCTTTCTTT.